Following are 4 T cell receptor beta chains from one sample sequenced in a study of blood T cell repertoires in COVID-19. The protocol was immunoSEQ multiplex PCR, while the TCRdb copy is restricted to in-frame clones and leaves out a portion. The table has approximately 140,000 clones, about 83% seen once; the top ten hold less than 6%. Material for sequencing was PBMCs or T cells enriched from blood (not recorded which). These receptors all stem from a woman aged 45 to 65 who had been exposed to COVID-19.

The chain recombines TRBV12-3 or TRBV12-4 with TRBJ1-1, with D unresolved. The V gene lost 7 bases and the J gene lost 3 bases, with 6 bases spanning the gap. The CDR3 spans 11 residues. The DNA of the CDR3 is TGTGCCAGCACTATGGACACTGAAGCTTTCTTT. Translation gives CASTMDTEAFF.

This clone has more than one count but fewer than ten. The chain uses TRBV2 and TRBJ1-5; D is perhaps TRBD1 (5 bases). Trimming shortened V by 3 bases and J by 3 bases, and 15 bases separated the two germline ends. Germline V gene data show CDR1 as SNHLY and CDR2 as FYNNEI. This CDR3 has 16 amino acids. The CDR3 sequence is CASSERSQVANQPQHF. CDR3 in DNA: TGTGCCAGCAGTGAGCGGTCACAGGTGGCCAATCAGCCCCAGCATTTT.

The chain has TRBV25-1 and TRBJ2-1; D unresolved. Germline V gene data show CDR1 as MGHDK and CDR2 as SYGVNS. V lost 7 bases and J 7 bases, leaving 8 bases between the germline ends. The CDR3 has 11 amino acids. The CDR3 here is CASKEKNEQFF. CDR3 nucleotide sequence: TGTGCCAGCAAAGAGAAGAATGAGCAGTTCTTC.

This clone appeared a single time. The J gene is TRBJ1-2, the V gene TRBV7-2, with D perhaps TRBD1 (5 bases). V lost 2 bases to trimming and J lost 4 bases, with 11 bases between them. CDR3 length equals 14 residues. Germline lookup yields CDR1 SGHTA and CDR2 FQGNSA. DNA of the CDR3: TGTGCCAGCAGCTTAACAAGGGGCGGCTATGGCTACACCTTC. Translation: CASSLTRGGYGYTF.